Sequencing of this TCR beta chain was carried out in a study of cytotoxic CD8 clonotypes in ibrutinib-treated CLL. At the level of the study: By median around 74 months, about 12 had progressed and about 15 stayed remitted; responses had been 2 complete and roughly 25 partial. Study-level results: Sampling time points were not equivalent between sustained-remission and progressing patients. Clonality at baseline surpassed age-matched healthy donors and tracked circulating CD8+ T-cell counts.

Trimming removed 5 bases from V and 4 bases from J; junction bases left unmatched: 4. Per germline, CDR1 SGHVS and CDR2 FNYEAQ. CDR3 length equals 13 residues. On this clone itself: Its matching antigen is unknown.

Assay: immunoSEQ multiplex PCR; the TCRdb copy retains only in-frame clones and omits some. The data contain 270,000 or so clones, roughly 76% of them singletons. Specimen: PBMCs, collected at disease progression, from a patient treated with ibrutinib. V usage is TRBV7-6 and J usage is TRBJ1-1; 7 positions match TRBD1. The source is a human donor with chronic lymphocytic leukemia. CDR3 in DNA: TGTGCCAGCAGCCAAAACAGGGGCACTGAAGCTTTCTTT. Its translation is CASSQNRGTEAFF.